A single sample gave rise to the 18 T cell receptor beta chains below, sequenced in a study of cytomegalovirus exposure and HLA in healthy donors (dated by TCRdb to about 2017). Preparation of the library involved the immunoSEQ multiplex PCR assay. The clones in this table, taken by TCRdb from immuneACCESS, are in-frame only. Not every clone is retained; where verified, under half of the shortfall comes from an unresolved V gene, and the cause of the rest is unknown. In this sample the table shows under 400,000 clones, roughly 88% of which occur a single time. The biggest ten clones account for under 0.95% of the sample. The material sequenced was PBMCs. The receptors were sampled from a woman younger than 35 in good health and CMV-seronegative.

CDR3: CASSSRVGSYEQYF. The CDR3 nucleotides are TGTGCCAGCAGTTCCCGGGTGGGCTCCTACGAGCAGTACTTC. The chain joins TRBV11-1 to TRBJ2-7; unclear D gene. The germline gives CDR1 SGHAT, CDR2 FQDESV (reference sequence). V dropped 6 bases and J dropped 0 bases, with 12 bases sitting between them. The CDR3 runs to 14 residues.

For the CDR3, the DNA is TGTGCCAGCAGCCAAGAGGCCAGGCCGGCGTTAGGAAACACCATATATTTT. Its translation is CASSQEARPALGNTIYF. This chain uses TRBV4-2 with TRBJ1-3; D gene uncertain. Germline values: CDR1 LGHNA, CDR2 YNFKEQ. The CDR3 has 17 amino acids. Trimming took 0 bases from V and 4 from J, leaving 16 bases between them.

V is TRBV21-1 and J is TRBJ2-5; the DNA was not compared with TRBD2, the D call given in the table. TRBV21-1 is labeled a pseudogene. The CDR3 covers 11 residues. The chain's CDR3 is CASSNLETQYF. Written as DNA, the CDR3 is TGTGCCAGCAGCAACCTTGAGACCCAGTACTTC.

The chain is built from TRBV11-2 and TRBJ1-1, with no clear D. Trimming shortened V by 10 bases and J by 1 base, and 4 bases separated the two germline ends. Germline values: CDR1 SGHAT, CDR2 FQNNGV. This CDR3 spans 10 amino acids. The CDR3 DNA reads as TGTGCCACCAAGAACACTGAAGCTTTCTTT. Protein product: CATKNTEAFF. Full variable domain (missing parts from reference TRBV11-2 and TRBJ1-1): EAGVAQSPRYKIIEKRQSVAFWCNPISGHATLYWYQQILGQGPKLLIQFQNNGVVDDSQLPKDRFSAERLKGVDSTLKIQPAKLEDSAVYLCATKNTEAFFGQGTRLTVV.

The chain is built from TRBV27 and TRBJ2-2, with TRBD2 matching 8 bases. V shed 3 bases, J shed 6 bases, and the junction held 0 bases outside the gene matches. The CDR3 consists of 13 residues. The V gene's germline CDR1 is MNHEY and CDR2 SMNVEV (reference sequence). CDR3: CASSFGRAGELFF. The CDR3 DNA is TGTGCCAGCAGTTTCGGGAGGGCCGGGGAGCTGTTTTTT.

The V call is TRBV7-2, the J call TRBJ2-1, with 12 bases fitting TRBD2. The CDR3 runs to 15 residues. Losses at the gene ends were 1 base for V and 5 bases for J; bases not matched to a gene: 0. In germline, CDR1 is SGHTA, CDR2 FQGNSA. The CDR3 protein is CASSLGLAGDNEQFF. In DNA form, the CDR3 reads TGTGCCAGCAGCTTAGGACTAGCGGGAGACAATGAGCAGTTCTTC.

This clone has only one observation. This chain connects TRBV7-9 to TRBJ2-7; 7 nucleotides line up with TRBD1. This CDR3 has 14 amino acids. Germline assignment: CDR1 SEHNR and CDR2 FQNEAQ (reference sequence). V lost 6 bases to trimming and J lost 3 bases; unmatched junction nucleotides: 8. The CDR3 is CASRPEGGFYEQYF. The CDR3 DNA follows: TGTGCCAGCAGACCCGAAGGGGGCTTCTACGAGCAGTACTTC.

CDR3 residues: CASSIIPGGELFF. The CDR3 DNA reads TGTGCCAGCAGCATTATCCCCGGGGGGGAGCTGTTTTTT. This chain links TRBV6-5 with TRBJ2-2; D unclear. V lost 6 bases to trimming and J lost 8 bases, with 13 bases between them. In germline, CDR1 is MNHEY, CDR2 SVGAGI. The CDR3 has 13 residues.

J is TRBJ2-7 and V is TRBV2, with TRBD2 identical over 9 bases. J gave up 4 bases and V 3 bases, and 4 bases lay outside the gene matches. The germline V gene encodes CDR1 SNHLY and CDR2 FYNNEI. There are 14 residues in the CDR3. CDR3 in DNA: TGTGCCAGCAGTGACCTAGCGGGACCGTACGAGCAGTACTTC. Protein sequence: CASSDLAGPYEQYF.

The DNA for the CDR3 is TGTGCCAGCAGCTTAGAAGCCTCTAGCGGGGGGGCCTACGAGCAGTACTTC. The encoded protein is CASSLEASSGGAYEQYF. This sequence joins TRBV7-6 and TRBJ2-7, with 12 bases aligning to TRBD2. Trimming at V came to 1 base and at J to 2 bases, leaving 6 bases not matched to a gene. This CDR3 comprises 17 residues. The germline V gene has CDR1 SGHVS and CDR2 FNYEAQ.

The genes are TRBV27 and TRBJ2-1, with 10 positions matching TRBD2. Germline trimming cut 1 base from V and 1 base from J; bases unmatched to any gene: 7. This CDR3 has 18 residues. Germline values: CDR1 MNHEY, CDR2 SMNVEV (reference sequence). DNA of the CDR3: TGTGCCAGCAGTTTATGGGTAGCGGGGGGTAAGTCCTACAATGAGCAGTTCTTC. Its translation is CASSLWVAGGKSYNEQFF.

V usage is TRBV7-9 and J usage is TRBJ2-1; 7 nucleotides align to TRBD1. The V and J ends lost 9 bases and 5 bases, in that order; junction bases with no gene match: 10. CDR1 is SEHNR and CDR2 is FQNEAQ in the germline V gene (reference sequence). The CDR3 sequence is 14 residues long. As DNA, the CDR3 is TGTGCCAGTTACTCCGGGACAGCGAACAATGAGCAGTTCTTC. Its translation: CASYSGTANNEQFF.

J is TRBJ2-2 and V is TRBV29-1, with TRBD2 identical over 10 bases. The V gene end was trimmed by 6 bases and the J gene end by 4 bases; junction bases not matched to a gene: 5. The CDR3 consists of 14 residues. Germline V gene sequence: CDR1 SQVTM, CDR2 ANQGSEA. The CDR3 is CSVKRGGGTGELFF. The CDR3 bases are TGCAGCGTCAAGCGGGGGGGAGGCACCGGGGAGCTGTTTTTT.

DNA of the CDR3: TGCGCCAGCAGCCAGGACAGAGAACTCTACGAGCAGTACTTC. Amino acids: CASSQDRELYEQYF. The V and J genes are TRBV4-1 and TRBJ2-7; D may be TRBD1 (6 bases). The germline V gene has CDR1 MGHRA and CDR2 YSYEKL. The V end lost 3 bases, the J end lost 3 bases, and 12 bases lay between the germline ends. The CDR3 covers 14 residues.

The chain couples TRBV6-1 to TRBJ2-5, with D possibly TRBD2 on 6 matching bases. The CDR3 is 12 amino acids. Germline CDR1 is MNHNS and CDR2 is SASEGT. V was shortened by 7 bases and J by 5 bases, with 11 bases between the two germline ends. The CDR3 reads CASKRAGETQYF. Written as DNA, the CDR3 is TGTGCCAGCAAGCGGGCGGGGGAGACCCAGTACTTC.

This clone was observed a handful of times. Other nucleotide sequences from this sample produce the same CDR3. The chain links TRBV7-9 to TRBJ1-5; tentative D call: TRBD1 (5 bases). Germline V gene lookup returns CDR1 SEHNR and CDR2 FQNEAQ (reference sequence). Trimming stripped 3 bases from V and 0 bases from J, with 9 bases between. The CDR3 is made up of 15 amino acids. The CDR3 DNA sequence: TGTGCCAGCAGCTTGGGGGGTTATAGCAATCAGCCCCAGCATTTT. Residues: CASSLGGYSNQPQHF.

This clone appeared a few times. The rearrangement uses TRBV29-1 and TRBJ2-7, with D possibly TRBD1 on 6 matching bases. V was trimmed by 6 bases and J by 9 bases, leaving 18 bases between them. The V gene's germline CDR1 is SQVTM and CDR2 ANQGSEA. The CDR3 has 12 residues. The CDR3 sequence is CSVRRVQGLQYF. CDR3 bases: TGCAGCGTCCGTAGGGTCCAGGGGTTGCAGTACTTC.

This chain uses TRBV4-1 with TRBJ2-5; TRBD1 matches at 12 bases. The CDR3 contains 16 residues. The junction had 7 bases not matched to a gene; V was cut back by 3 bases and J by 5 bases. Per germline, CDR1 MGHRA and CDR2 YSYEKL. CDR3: CASSHAGTGGLETQYF. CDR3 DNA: TGCGCCAGCAGCCATGCCGGGACAGGGGGCTTGGAGACCCAGTACTTC.